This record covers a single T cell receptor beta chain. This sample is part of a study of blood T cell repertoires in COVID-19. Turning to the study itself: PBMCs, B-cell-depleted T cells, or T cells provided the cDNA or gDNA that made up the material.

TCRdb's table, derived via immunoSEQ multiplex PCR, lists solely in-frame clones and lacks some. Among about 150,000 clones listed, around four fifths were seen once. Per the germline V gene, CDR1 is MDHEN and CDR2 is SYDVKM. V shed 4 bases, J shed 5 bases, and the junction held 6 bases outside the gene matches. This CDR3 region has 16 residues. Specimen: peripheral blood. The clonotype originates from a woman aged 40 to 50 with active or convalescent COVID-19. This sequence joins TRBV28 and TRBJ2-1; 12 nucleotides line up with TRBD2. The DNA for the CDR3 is TGTGCCAGCAGTTCTTGGACTAGCGGGACTAACAATGAGCAGTTCTTC. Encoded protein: CASSSWTSGTNNEQFF.